Below are 20 T cell receptor beta chains sequenced from a single sample in a study of cytomegalovirus exposure and HLA in healthy donors. In the PCR, 60 Vbeta and 13 Jbeta primers were used. Generated by immunoSEQ multiplex PCR, the TCRdb table keeps only in-frame clones and is missing some. The table records roughly 100,000 clones, around 83% of them present only once. The sample consisted of PBMCs. The receptors here all came from a man under 40 in good health and CMV-seronegative.

The chain is built from TRBV6-5 and TRBJ1-1; possibly TRBD1 for D (5 bases). The germline V and J ends were trimmed by 10 bases and 0 bases, with 12 bases remaining between them. The germline V gene has CDR1 MNHEY and CDR2 SVGAGI. This CDR3 is 13 amino acids long. The CDR3 reads CATRQSLNTEAFF. The DNA of the CDR3 is TGTGCCACCCGACAGTCCTTGAACACTGAAGCTTTCTTT.

This chain links TRBV5-1 with TRBJ1-5; D might be TRBD1 (5 bases). V was pared by 2 bases and J by 4 bases, with 7 bases between. Germline assignment: CDR1 SGHRS and CDR2 YFSETQ. The CDR3 has 13 amino acids. The CDR3 loop reads CASSLTGNQPQHF. The CDR3 DNA reads TGCGCCAGCAGCTTAACAGGAAATCAGCCCCAGCATTTT. Full variable domain (rest looked up from reference TRBV5-1 and TRBJ1-5): KAGVTQTPRYLIKTRGQQVTLSCSPISGHRSVSWYQQTPGQGLQFLFEYFSETQRNKGNFPGRFSGRQFSNSRSEMNVSTLELGDSALYLCASSLTGNQPQHFGDGTRLSIL.

The chain uses TRBV6-4 and TRBJ2-7; D uncertain. Germline CDR1 reads MRHNA; CDR2 reads SNTAGT. This CDR3 comprises 18 residues. Trimming took off 0 bases at V and 3 bases at J, with 21 bases between the two ends. The DNA of the CDR3 is TGTGCCAGCAGTGACTCTGATTCCAATACCCCAACAAGCTACGAGCAGTACTTC. Translated: CASSDSDSNTPTSYEQYF.

The CDR3 sequence is CASSQRRVGSNQPQHF. The DNA for the CDR3 is TGCGCCAGCAGCCAAAGGCGGGTAGGTAGCAATCAGCCCCAGCATTTT. The rearrangement uses TRBV4-1 and TRBJ1-5; D is unresolved. This CDR3 has 16 amino acids. Trimming left V 2 bases short and J 0 bases short, with 11 bases between. Germline V CDR1 and CDR2: MGHRA, YSYEKL.

The V call is TRBV2, the J call TRBJ1-5; 9 bases agree with TRBD1. With V trimmed by 8 bases and J by 6 bases, 8 bases remained unmatched. Germline lookup yields CDR1 SNHLY and CDR2 FYNNEI. This CDR3 has 14 residues. CDR3 nucleotide sequence: TGTGCCAGCGGAAGGGACAGGGTGGTTCAGCCCCAGCATTTT. It is translated as CASGRDRVVQPQHF. Full variable domain (outside the CDR3, taken from reference TRBV2 and TRBJ1-5): EPEVTQTPSHQVTQMGQEVILRCVPISNHLYFYWYRQILGQKVEFLVSFYNNEISEKSEIFDDQFSVERPDGSNFTLKIRSTKLEDSAMYFCASGRDRVVQPQHFGDGTRLSIL.

The V call is TRBV6-6, the J call TRBJ1-2; 7 bases agree with TRBD1. Germline CDR1 and CDR2: MNHNY and SVGAGI (reference sequence). After removal of 5 bases from V and 4 bases from J, the junction contained 10 bases not matched to a gene. This CDR3 has 15 residues. The CDR3 spells CASSPPGTAIYGYTF. The CDR3 nucleotides are TGTGCCAGCAGTCCCCCAGGGACAGCTATCTATGGCTACACCTTC.

Only a few counts were recorded for this clone. The chain uses TRBV13 and TRBJ2-1, with 10 bases that match TRBD1. Looked up from germline, CDR1 is PRHDT and CDR2 is FYEKMQ (reference sequence). The CDR3 totals 20 residues. Trimming removed 6 bases from V and 5 bases from J; junction bases left unmatched: 22. The CDR3 here is CASRQTSAGTGAVGDNEQFF. CDR3 DNA: TGTGCCAGCAGACAAACATCCGCCGGGACAGGGGCCGTAGGGGACAATGAGCAGTTCTTC.

The chain employs TRBV30 and TRBJ2-3, with TRBD2 identical over 8 bases. CDR3 length: 13 residues. With 2 bases clipped from V and 4 bases from J, the junction kept 2 bases outside the gene matches. Germline-derived CDR1 and CDR2 are GTSNPN and SVGIG (reference sequence). CDR3 coding DNA: TGTGCCTGGAGTCCCGGGGGGGCAGATACGCAGTATTTT. This gives the protein CAWSPGGADTQYF.

The chain employs TRBV29-1 and TRBJ2-2, with 10 bases fitting TRBD2. The V segment lost 7 bases and the J segment 1 base; nucleotides outside the gene matches: 6. The CDR3 consists of 15 residues. Germline lookup yields CDR1 SQVTM and CDR2 ANQGSEA. CDR3 sequence: CSGVRTSGNTGELFF. The CDR3 nucleotides are TGCAGCGGAGTAAGGACTAGCGGGAACACCGGGGAGCTGTTTTTT.

This clone was detected only once. V usage is TRBV5-1 and J usage is TRBJ2-2; a weak D match, TRBD1 (5 bases). Germline V gene data show CDR1 as SGHRS and CDR2 as YFSETQ. Trimming shortened V by 2 bases and J by 0 bases, and 8 bases separated the two germline ends. The CDR3 is 15 residues long. In DNA form, the CDR3 reads TGCGCCAGCAGCTTTGGACACACGAACACCGGGGAGCTGTTTTTT. It translates to CASSFGHTNTGELFF.

This chain links TRBV4-1 with TRBJ2-1; TRBD2 matches at 12 bases. The J segment lost 6 bases and the V segment lost 1 base, leaving 4 bases of the junction unmatched. The CDR3 spans 16 residues. Germline loops: CDR1 MGHRA, CDR2 YSYEKL. The CDR3 DNA reads as TGCGCCAGCAGCCAAGTGAGGACTAGCGGGACCAATGAGCAGTTCTTC. Amino acids: CASSQVRTSGTNEQFF.

V is TRBV28 and J is TRBJ2-1; 9 bases align to TRBD2. Losses at the gene ends were 5 bases for V and 6 bases for J; bases not matched to a gene: 11. Germline CDR1 and CDR2: MDHEN and SYDVKM. This CDR3 has 16 amino acids. In DNA, the CDR3 is TGTGCCAGCAGTCCCCCTGGCGGGAGGGCGTCCAATGAGCAGTTCTTC. Amino acid sequence: CASSPPGGRASNEQFF.

The rearrangement uses TRBV7-8 and TRBJ1-3; no definite D call. Per the germline V gene, CDR1 is SGHVS and CDR2 is FQNEAQ. There are 14 residues in the CDR3. The germline V and J ends were trimmed by 5 bases and 1 base, with 9 bases remaining between them. CDR3 nucleotide sequence: TGTGCCAGCAGCCACAGCCTTTCTGGAAACACCATATATTTT. This translates into CASSHSLSGNTIYF. The whole variable domain, remainder taken from reference TRBV7-8 and TRBJ1-3, is GAGVSQSPRYKVAKRGQDVALRCDPISGHVSLFWYQQALGQGPEFLTYFQNEAQLDKSGLPSDRFFAERPEGSVSTLKIQRTQQEDSAVYLCASSHSLSGNTIYFGEGSWLTVV.

This clone was counted a few times. V and J are TRBV4-2 and TRBJ1-4; D is unclear. The CDR3 consists of 17 residues. The ends were cut back, 3 bases at V and 4 bases at J, with 18 bases in the middle. Germline V CDR1 and CDR2: LGHNA, YNFKEQ. Here the CDR3 DNA reads TGTGCCAGCAGCCACCCGACTAGCAGGAACATTAATGAAAAACTGTTTTTT. This translates into CASSHPTSRNINEKLFF.

The rearrangement links TRBV6-4 to TRBJ2-1; D uncertain. The CDR3 loop spans 15 amino acids. Germline CDR1 reads MRHNA; CDR2 reads SNTAGT. Trimming removed 0 bases at V and 5 bases at J, with 11 bases between. In DNA, the CDR3 is TGTGCCAGCAGTGACTCGAATCTTCTAGACAATGAGCAGTTCTTC. Residues: CASSDSNLLDNEQFF.

The J gene is TRBJ2-7, the V gene TRBV6-6; a weak D match, TRBD2 (6 bases). Trimming shortened V by 6 bases and J by 4 bases, and 19 bases separated the two germline ends. The length of the CDR3 is 15 residues. In germline, CDR1 is MNHNY, CDR2 SVGAGI (reference sequence). CDR3 protein: CASSPGSGGRYEQYF. The CDR3 nucleotides read TGTGCCAGCAGCCCCGGGTCCGGGGGACGTTACGAGCAGTACTTC.

V gene TRBV5-6 combines with J gene TRBJ2-7, with 9 bases identical to TRBD1. The V gene's germline CDR1 is SGHDT and CDR2 YYEEEE. The CDR3 runs to 16 residues. With 1 base clipped from V and 9 bases from J, the junction kept 14 bases outside the gene matches. The CDR3 DNA reads as TGTGCCAGCAGCTTGTTCGGGGACAGGGTCGTCGAAATGCAGTACTTC. Translation gives CASSLFGDRVVEMQYF.

This chain uses TRBV19 with TRBJ2-1; 10 bases fit TRBD1. The trim removed 5 bases at V and 4 bases at J, leaving 14 bases unmatched. Germline V gene data show CDR1 as LNHDA and CDR2 as SQIVND (reference sequence). The CDR3 contains 18 residues. CDR3: CASSWTGTGASDYNEQFF. The CDR3, as DNA: TGTGCCAGTAGTTGGACCGGGACAGGGGCGTCGGATTACAATGAGCAGTTCTTC.

This sequence joins TRBV4-1 and TRBJ1-3; D is perhaps TRBD1 (5 bases). CDR3 size: 15 residues. The V and J ends lost 2 bases and 0 bases respectively, with 8 bases between them. CDR1 and CDR2 (germline): MGHRA, YSYEKL. The CDR3 DNA follows: TGCGCCAGCAGCCAAACGGACATCTCTGGAAACACCATATATTTT. Protein: CASSQTDISGNTIYF.

The chain employs TRBV30 and TRBJ1-2; 7 bases agree with TRBD1. The CDR3 loop spans 14 amino acids. Germline assignment: CDR1 GTSNPN and CDR2 SVGIG (reference sequence). V lost 3 bases and J lost 2; bases outside the gene matches: 6. The CDR3 protein is CAWRRQGSNYGYTF. CDR3 in DNA: TGTGCCTGGAGGCGACAGGGTAGCAACTATGGCTACACCTTC.